Listed here are 20 T cell receptor beta chains from one sample, sequenced in a study of T-cell reconstitution after alpha-beta-depleted transplantation in children. Antigen specificity for these receptors is unknown. Whole-study findings and limits: Most T-cell counts and diversity one year after the transplant came from T cells that were newly produced.

TCRbeta library preparation incorporated unique molecular identifiers. TCRdb redid the calling of the PCR reads with MiXCR, one entry per CDR3 protein. The table lists a few hundred thousand distinct CDR3 sequences, around 7.1% of them singletons. Specimen: peripheral blood, collected 360 days after TCRalphabeta/CD19-depleted stem cell transplant. All receptors come from a female patient under 10 years old who had a stem cell transplant for Fanconi anemia, so the T cells may come from the graft donor.

There are many counts of this clonotype. The CDR3: CSARDWEGASNQPQHF. The CDR3 region has the DNA TGCAGTGCTAGAGATTGGGAGGGGGCGAGCAATCAGCCCCAGCATTTT. This rearrangement joins TRBV20-1 to TRBJ1-5; 7 bases agree with TRBD1. The junction had 6 bases not matched to a gene; V was cut back by 0 bases and J by 1 base. Germline loops: CDR1 DFQATT, CDR2 SNEGSKA (reference sequence). The CDR3 totals 16 residues.

This clonotype has more than one count but fewer than ten. The rearrangement joins TRBV21-1 to TRBJ2-7; TRBD1, the D gene given by the table, was not confirmed from the DNA. TRBV21-1 is shown as a pseudogene. The CDR3 is 17 amino acids. CDR3 loop: CASSPLHPGTLTYEQYV. For the CDR3, the DNA is TGTGCCAGCAGCCCCCTCCACCCCGGGACATTAACCTACGAGCAGTACGTC.

This clonotype was picked up many times. The chain uses TRBV5-6 and TRBJ2-3, with 13 positions matching TRBD2. The J segment lost 4 bases and the V segment lost 3 bases, leaving 2 bases of the junction unmatched. The CDR3 totals 15 residues. The germline V gene encodes CDR1 SGHDT and CDR2 YYEEEE. For the CDR3, the DNA is TGTGCCAGCAGCTCTGGACTAGCGGGGGCAGATACGCAGTATTTT. Amino acid sequence: CASSSGLAGADTQYF.

This clonotype was seen at least ten times. The CDR3 protein is CASSPDNRQYF. In DNA, the CDR3 is TGTGCCAGCAGCCCCGACAATCGGCAGTACTTC. The chain has TRBV7-2 and TRBJ2-7, with no clear D. Trimming pared 5 bases from V and 9 bases from J, leaving 11 bases between. Germline V gene sequence: CDR1 SGHTA, CDR2 FQGNSA. The CDR3 length is 11 residues.

This clonotype showed up many times. This chain joins TRBV4-1 and TRBJ2-2; 12 bases are shared with TRBD2. Unmatched junction bases numbered 4, after V lost 5 bases and J lost 6 bases. The germline CDR1 and CDR2 sequences are MGHRA and YSYEKL. There are 15 residues in the CDR3. CDR3 DNA: TGCGCCAGCAGCTCCCGGACTAGCGGGGCCGGGGAGCTGTTTTTT. Amino acid sequence: CASSSRTSGAGELFF.

This clonotype has just a few counts. The V gene is TRBV28, the J gene TRBJ2-7, with D maybe TRBD1 (6 bases). The length of the CDR3 is 17 residues. CDR1 and CDR2 from the germline V gene are MDHEN and SYDVKM. V was shortened by 4 bases and J by 0 bases, with 19 bases between the two germline ends. The CDR3 protein is CASSSNLRDMNSYEQYV. For the CDR3, the DNA is TGTGCCAGCAGTTCGAACCTCCGGGACATGAACTCCTACGAGCAGTACGTC.

The genes are TRBV6-2 or TRBV6-3 and TRBJ2-7; a possible D gene is TRBD1 (5 bases). The CDR3 is 13 residues long. CDR1 MNHEY and CDR2 SVGEGT come from the germline V gene. Trimming cost V 6 bases and J 7 bases, with 16 bases left between them. CDR3 nucleotide sequence: TGTGCCAGCAGCCAGGGTGGACGGTCAGAGCAGTACTTC. Translating gives CASSQGGRSEQYF.

This clonotype was seen repeatedly, ten times or more. The CDR3 DNA sequence: TGTGCCACCAGTGTGTTTGGGGGATGGCAAGAGACCCAGTACTTC. Its translation: CATSVFGGWQETQYF. This sequence joins TRBV15 and TRBJ2-5; perhaps D is TRBD1 or TRBD2 (5 bases each). Germline V gene lookup returns CDR1 LNHNV and CDR2 YYDKDF (reference sequence). The length of the CDR3 is 15 residues. The ends were cut back, 6 bases at V and 2 bases at J, with 16 bases in the middle. The full variable domain, completed using reference TRBV15 and TRBJ2-5, is DAMVIQNPRYQVTQFGKPVTLSCSQTLNHNVMYWYQQKSSQAPKLLFHYYDKDFNNEADTPDNFQSRRPNTSFCFLDIRSPGLGDTAMYLCATSVFGGWQETQYFGPGTRLLVL.

This clonotype showed up many times. The V and J genes are TRBV2 and TRBJ2-2; D is possibly TRBD2 (6 bases). The CDR3 has 16 amino acids. The V and J ends lost 5 bases and 6 bases respectively, with 19 bases between them. The germline V gene has CDR1 SNHLY and CDR2 FYNNEI. This CDR3 is CASSFAGPPPSGELFF. CDR3 DNA: TGTGCCAGCAGTTTTGCGGGACCCCCACCGTCCGGGGAGCTGTTTTTT.

This clonotype has at least ten counts. The J gene is TRBJ2-7, the V gene TRBV6-1; 10 bases match TRBD1. J lost 3 bases, V lost 7 bases, and 6 bases had no gene match. Germline V gene lookup returns CDR1 MNHNS and CDR2 SASEGT. The CDR3 extends over 14 amino acids. The chain's CDR3 is CASTKTGGIYEQYF. The CDR3 nucleotides read TGTGCCAGCACCAAGACAGGGGGCATCTACGAGCAGTACTTC.

The chain combines TRBV7-3 with TRBJ2-1, with D tentatively TRBD2 (5 bases). With 1 base removed from V and 1 base from J, the gap between germline ends came to 8 bases. Germline CDR1 SGHTA, CDR2 FQGTGA. The CDR3 spans 15 residues. Here the CDR3 DNA reads TGTGCCAGCAGCTTAATTCAGCGGTCCTACAATGAGCAGTTCTTC. Translating gives CASSLIQRSYNEQFF.

This chain links TRBV10-2 with TRBJ2-7; TRBD2 agrees at 9 bases. The CDR3 totals 16 residues. CDR1 is WSHSY, CDR2 SAAADI, per germline. The V and J ends lost 0 bases and 3 bases, in that order; junction bases with no gene match: 6. The CDR3 reads CASSESEGLAFYEQYF. CDR3 in DNA: TGCGCCAGCAGTGAGTCGGAGGGACTAGCTTTCTACGAGCAGTACTTC.

This clonotype was found a few times. The V and J genes are TRBV27 and TRBJ2-1, with 16 nucleotides matching TRBD2. CDR3 length: 17 residues. The junction had 6 bases not matched to a gene; V was cut back by 5 bases and J by 5 bases. Germline lookup yields CDR1 MNHEY and CDR2 SMNVEV (reference sequence). The CDR3, as DNA: TGTGCCAGCAGTCTGGGACTAGCGGGGGGGCCGGACAATGAGCAGTTCTTC. This encodes CASSLGLAGGPDNEQFF.

This clonotype was counted only a few times. For the CDR3, the DNA is TGCGCCAGCAGCTTCCTGGGGGGACCCGGCACTGAAGCTTTCTTT. It codes for CASSFLGGPGTEAFF. The gene calls are TRBV5-1 and TRBJ1-1, with a tentative D call TRBD1 (5 bases). The CDR3 covers 15 residues. With 2 bases removed from V and 4 bases from J, the gap between germline ends came to 15 bases. Germline CDR1 and CDR2: SGHRS and YFSETQ.

This clonotype was counted ten times or more. The V call is TRBV6-5, the J call TRBJ1-1; 7 nucleotides agree with TRBD1. The CDR3 extends over 17 amino acids. The J segment lost 1 base and the V segment lost 6 bases, leaving 14 bases of the junction unmatched. The germline V gene encodes CDR1 MNHEY and CDR2 SVGAGI. The chain's CDR3 is CASRPPTGTDWNTEAFF. The CDR3 region has the DNA TGTGCCAGCAGACCCCCTACCGGGACAGATTGGAACACTGAAGCTTTCTTT.

This clonotype was recorded a few times. The chain uses TRBV5-1 and TRBJ1-6; TRBD1 agrees at 7 bases. The V gene end was trimmed by 4 bases and the J gene end by 9 bases; junction bases not matched to a gene: 16. In germline, CDR1 is SGHRS, CDR2 YFSETQ. The CDR3 spans 17 residues. CDR3: CASSRIPGGERSSPLHF. The CDR3 DNA is TGCGCCAGCAGCCGAATACCAGGGGGTGAGCGTAGTTCACCCCTCCACTTT.

A few counts support this clonotype. The chain employs TRBV3-1 and TRBJ1-2, with D tentatively TRBD1 (5 bases). Between the trimmed V and J ends, which lost 10 bases and 3 bases, there was a span of 21 bases. Germline CDR1 and CDR2: LGHDT and YNNKEL (reference sequence). There are 15 residues in the CDR3. CDR3 residues: CATCQGVGTDYGYTF. The CDR3 region has the DNA TGTGCCACCTGCCAAGGCGTAGGGACGGACTATGGCTACACCTTC.

This clonotype came up a few times. This sequence joins TRBV11-2 and TRBJ2-1; D gene uncertain. Germline V gives CDR1 SGHAT, CDR2 FQNNGV. The CDR3 is 14 amino acids. Between the trimmed V and J ends, which lost 1 base and 7 bases, there was a span of 11 bases. Here the CDR3 DNA reads TGTGCCAGCAGCTTAGTCACCGTCGGAAATGAGCAGTTCTTC. Translation: CASSLVTVGNEQFF. Complete variable domain (other parts from reference TRBV11-2 and TRBJ2-1): EAGVAQSPRYKIIEKRQSVAFWCNPISGHATLYWYQQILGQGPKLLIQFQNNGVVDDSQLPKDRFSAERLKGVDSTLKIQPAKLEDSAVYLCASSLVTVGNEQFFGPGTRLTVL.

The gene calls are TRBV29-1 and TRBJ2-1; D gene uncertain. Germline V gives CDR1 SQVTM, CDR2 ANQGSEA. This CDR3 is 10 amino acids long. V was clipped by 7 bases and J by 10 bases, with 11 bases between them. The CDR3 region is CSGLSGEQFF. As DNA, the CDR3 is TGCAGCGGTCTCTCCGGGGAGCAGTTCTTC.

This clonotype was observed at least ten times. This sequence joins TRBV11-1 and TRBJ2-7; 10 bases match TRBD1. Germline V gives CDR1 SGHAT, CDR2 FQDESV (reference sequence). This CDR3 has 16 residues. Trimming removed 5 bases from V and 2 bases from J; junction bases left unmatched: 9. The CDR3 DNA is TGTGCCAGCAGCGGAGGGACAGGGGCCTATACCTACGAGCAGTACTTC. Translating it yields CASSGGTGAYTYEQYF.